The T cell receptor (beta chain) described here comes from a study of blood T cell repertoires in COVID-19. The assay was immunoSEQ multiplex PCR, and TCRdb's table has in-frame clones only and misses some. The table lists about 180,000 clones, approximately 80% of them singletons. Sequencing input: peripheral blood. The sequence was obtained from a human donor in a cohort sampled during active COVID-19.

The CDR3 DNA reads as TGTGCCAGCAGCCAACAAAAACTAGAAGAGACCCAGTACTTC. Amino acids: CASSQQKLEETQYF. The chain uses TRBV3-1 (or the pseudogene TRBV3-2) and TRBJ2-5, with D maybe TRBD2 (5 bases). This CDR3 comprises 14 residues. Germline V gene lookup returns CDR1 LGHDT and CDR2 YNNKEL (reference sequence). Trimming took 2 bases from V and 3 from J, leaving 10 bases between them.